This T cell receptor beta chain was found in a study of cytomegalovirus exposure and HLA in healthy donors. Turning to this clone: As yet, its antigen is unknown.

Study-wide results and limits: A further, later analysis showed that HLA-associated TCR beta chains (compared with equally common others) were more clonally expanded. In a later analysis, HLA-C alleles had the fewest associated TCRs, DRB1 alleles the most.

This PCR relied on a set of 60 Vbeta primers and 13 Jbeta primers. Profiling relied on immunoSEQ multiplex PCR, and the TCRdb table lists in-frame clones only, not all of them. The data contain about 110,000 clones, about 80% of them singletons. The specimen sequenced was PBMCs. This TCR was sampled from a woman younger than 30 in good health and CMV-seropositive.

The CDR3 region is CASSFRFAETQYF. DNA of the CDR3: TGTGCCAGCAGCTTCCGGTTCGCGGAGACCCAGTACTTC. The genes are TRBV7-9 and TRBJ2-5; D unresolved. The CDR3 has 13 amino acids. With 3 bases removed from V and 5 bases from J, the gap between germline ends came to 10 bases. Germline lookup yields CDR1 SEHNR and CDR2 FQNEAQ (reference sequence).